The 26 T cell receptor beta chains below come from one sample, sequenced in a study of Tregs in tolerant kidney transplant recipients (dated by TCRdb to about 2019). This specimen's time point label, per the study, means: 6 months after combined kidney and bone marrow transplant. Related donors were used in the transplants with nonmyeloablative bone marrow transplantation, and mixed chimerism was transient in the human trials. Library preparation employed the immunoSEQ multiplex PCR assay. TCRdb's version of the immuneACCESS table is confined to in-frame rearrangements and falls short of the full clone set. An unresolved V gene accounts for under half of the shortfall where checked; the remainder is of unknown origin. Per the sample table, the count is 14,000 or so clones. 25% to 30% of the sample is in the top ten clones. Sequenced here: CD8+ T cells from blood (PBMCs), sampled 6 months after the transplant. These TCRs come from a human patient who received a combined kidney and bone marrow transplant. Some T cells present after a transplant may be cells of the graft donor.

As to this clone: The read falls 3 residues short of the CDR3 end, and the missing part is taken from the germline J gene. The J gene is TRBJ2-4, the V gene TRBV7-2; 10 bases are shared with TRBD1. Germline V gene sequence: CDR1 SGHTA, CDR2 FQGNSA. There are 14 residues in the CDR3. Trimming removed 3 bases from V and 5 bases from J; junction bases left unmatched: 1. CDR3 bases read: TGTGCCAGCAGCTTTGGACAGGGGGAAAACATT. It yields the protein CASSFGQGENI. The entire CDR3 reads CASSFGQGENIQYF.

A word on this clone: The read terminates 3 residues before the CDR3 end, so the remaining end is supplied by the germline J gene. This chain joins TRBV20-1 and TRBJ1-2; D may be TRBD1 (5 bases). Between the trimmed V and J ends, which lost 4 bases and 0 bases, there was a span of 18 bases. CDR1 is DFQATT and CDR2 is SNEGSKA in the germline V gene (reference sequence). The CDR3 has 16 amino acids. The part of the CDR3 DNA that was read is TGCAGTGCTATTAAGGGGACTATCTCATCTAACTATGGC. Amino acids: CSAIKGTISSNYG. The complete CDR3 protein is CSAIKGTISSNYGYTF.

Comments on this clone: The read ends 3 residues shy of where the CDR3 ends; the end is completed using the germline J gene. The V and J genes are TRBV9 and TRBJ1-1; D gene uncertain. Trimming left V 3 bases short and J 0 bases short, with 9 bases between. Germline V gives CDR1 SGDLS, CDR2 YYNGEE. The CDR3 has 14 amino acids. The covered CDR3 bases are TGTGCCAGCAGCGCAGTGGTGATGAACACTGAA. Protein sequence: CASSAVVMNTE. The entire CDR3 reads CASSAVVMNTEAFF.

CDR3 in amino acids: CASSPRRANTEAFF. The sequenced part of the CDR3 DNA is TGTGCCAGCAGCCCCCGCAGGGCCAACACTGAA. This sequence joins TRBV13 and TRBJ1-1; perhaps TRBD1 as D (5 bases). The CDR3 goes on 3 residues after the read ends, and that part is filled in from the germline J gene. The V gene's germline CDR1 is PRHDT and CDR2 FYEKMQ (reference sequence). V was trimmed by 5 bases and J by 2 bases, leaving 12 bases between them. This CDR3 has 14 amino acids.

A remark on this clone: This specimen includes other DNA sequences encoding the same CDR3. CDR3 loop: CASSIWTGDQPQHF. The sequenced CDR3 bases are TGTGCCAGTAGTATATGGACAGGGGATCAGCCC. The rearrangement links TRBV19 to TRBJ1-5; 9 bases align to TRBD1. The read finishes 3 residues shy of the CDR3 end, and the germline J gene is used to complete it. CDR3 length equals 14 residues. Germline V gives CDR1 LNHDA, CDR2 SQIVND (reference sequence). V lost 2 bases, J lost 5 bases, and 1 base stayed unmatched.

To note about this clone: The read halts 3 residues ahead of the CDR3 end, with the missing end drawn from the germline J gene. This chain connects TRBV6-4 to TRBJ2-2; a possible D gene is TRBD1 (6 bases). Per germline, CDR1 MRHNA and CDR2 SNTAGT. The V end lost 4 bases, the J end lost 1 base, and 7 bases lay between the germline ends. The CDR3 contains 14 residues. The CDR3 is CASSVGQNTGELFF. Partial CDR3 DNA: TGTGCCAGCAGTGTGGGACAGAACACCGGGGAG.

Comments on this clone: The read comes to an end 3 residues before the CDR3 does, leaving the germline J gene to fill in the end. The rearrangement links TRBV11-2 to TRBJ2-7; 11 bases match TRBD1. V shed 3 bases, J shed 2 bases, and the junction held 0 bases outside the gene matches. The CDR3 spans 14 residues. The germline V gene encodes CDR1 SGHAT and CDR2 FQNNGV. The sequenced part of the CDR3 DNA is TGTGCCAGCAGCTTGGGACAGGGGGCCTACGAG. Translated, it gives CASSLGQGAYE. The whole CDR3 is CASSLGQGAYEQYF.

On this clone: The junction does not match germline at one end; this may be a read error. Read coverage stops 3 residues before the CDR3 terminus; the germline J gene supplies the remainder. The chain is built from TRBV7-6 and TRBJ2-7; perhaps TRBD1 as D (7 bases). CDR1 and CDR2 from the germline V gene are SGHVS and FNYEAQ. CDR3 length: 16 amino acids. CDR3 bases read: TGTGCCAGCACCTTAGCGGAGGGCAGGGGGGACTACGAG. Protein product: CASTLAEGRGDYE. The CDR3 as a whole reads CASTLAEGRGDYEQYF.

On this clone itself: The CDR3 end is not reached by the read, which stops 3 residues before it; the germline J gene fills it in. This chain links TRBV7-2 with TRBJ2-5, with 11 bases lining up with TRBD2. Unmatched junction bases numbered 7, after V lost 5 bases and J lost 5 bases. Looked up from germline, CDR1 is SGHTA and CDR2 is FQGNSA. The CDR3 extends over 15 amino acids. CDR3 DNA (partial): TGTGCCAGCAGCCACAGACTAGCGGGGTGGGAGACC. Translated: CASSHRLAGWET. The CDR3 in its entirety is CASSHRLAGWETQYF.

On this clone itself: The read terminates 3 residues ahead of where the CDR3 ends, so the germline J gene completes it. The gene calls are TRBV5-1 and TRBJ1-2; unclear D gene. The germline V and J ends were trimmed by 5 bases and 4 bases, with 9 bases remaining between them. The CDR3 totals 12 residues. Germline V gene data show CDR1 as SGHRS and CDR2 as YFSETQ. The CDR3 loop is CASSSRGYGYTF. The part of the CDR3 DNA that was read is TGCGCCAGCAGTTCTCGGGGCTATGGC.

On this clone: The read finishes 3 residues shy of the CDR3 end, and the germline J gene is used to complete it. The V call is TRBV19, the J call TRBJ2-7; 7 bases agree with TRBD2. CDR3 size: 13 residues. Germline lookup yields CDR1 LNHDA and CDR2 SQIVND (reference sequence). V lost 3 bases and J lost 2; bases outside the gene matches: 1. Incomplete CDR3 DNA: TGTGCCAGTAGTATGGGGGGGGCCTACGAG. Protein: CASSMGGAYE. In full, the CDR3 reads CASSMGGAYEQYF.

As for this clone: The read finishes 3 residues shy of the CDR3 end, and the germline J gene is used to complete it. The chain joins TRBV11-2 to TRBJ2-7, with 7 bases lining up with TRBD1. From germline, CDR1 is SGHAT and CDR2 FQNNGV. V gave up 3 bases and J gave up 1 base; unmatched junction bases: 3. This CDR3 spans 14 amino acids. This CDR3 is CASSFGTASYEQYF. CDR3 DNA (partial): TGTGCCAGCAGCTTCGGGACAGCTTCCTACGAG.

A remark on this clone: The read is 3 residues too short to cover the CDR3 end, so that end is filled in from the germline J gene. The gene calls are TRBV7-9 and TRBJ1-1; maybe TRBD1 (6 bases). Trimming left V 1 base short and J 0 bases short, with 6 bases between. This CDR3 has 14 residues. Germline assignment: CDR1 SEHNR and CDR2 FQNEAQ (reference sequence). Incomplete CDR3 DNA: TGTGCCAGCAGCTTAGGGGGGCTGAACACTGAA. Translating gives CASSLGGLNTE. In full, the CDR3 reads CASSLGGLNTEAFF.

The part of the CDR3 DNA that was read is TGCAGTGCCAGGGTGGGACTAGGGGACGATACG. It yields the protein CSARVGLGDDT. The entire CDR3 protein is CSARVGLGDDTQYF. This chain connects TRBV20-1 to TRBJ2-3; 8 nucleotides agree with TRBD2. The read gets to within 3 residues of the CDR3 end, and the germline J gene fills in the rest. This CDR3 has 14 residues. Germline CDR1 DFQATT, CDR2 SNEGSKA (reference sequence). Trimming took 6 bases from V and 6 from J; bases not matched to a gene: 11.

On this clone itself: From the germline J gene comes the end of the CDR3, since the read stops 3 residues before it. The genes are TRBV20-1 and TRBJ2-7, with D possibly being TRBD2 (7 bases). V was cut by 3 bases and J by 3 bases, with 18 bases left in between. This CDR3 comprises 15 residues. Germline values: CDR1 DFQATT, CDR2 SNEGSKA (reference sequence). CDR3 DNA (partial): TGCAGTGCTAGCCCCAGGGGCGGGGGTTACTACGAG. Translating it yields CSASPRGGGYYE. The complete CDR3 sequence is CSASPRGGGYYEQYF.

Worth noting for this clone: The read stops 3 residues short of the end of the CDR3; the missing end is completed from the germline J gene. This chain uses TRBV20-1 with TRBJ1-1, with TRBD1 matching over 8 bases. Germline trimming cut 4 bases from V and 1 base from J; bases unmatched to any gene: 2. The germline gives CDR1 DFQATT, CDR2 SNEGSKA (reference sequence). The CDR3 consists of 13 residues. CDR3 residues: CSAKTGANTEAFF. Incomplete CDR3 DNA: TGCAGTGCTAAGACAGGGGCGAACACTGAA.

As concerns this clone: The CDR3 end lies 3 residues beyond the end of the read and is filled in from the germline J gene. This chain uses TRBV5-1 with TRBJ2-5; D is possibly TRBD1 (6 bases). V shed 0 bases and J shed 1 base, with 10 bases lying between them. In germline, CDR1 is SGHRS, CDR2 YFSETQ. This CDR3 region has 15 residues. CDR3 sequence reads: CASSLGGGFQETQYF. CDR3 DNA, as far as it was read: TGCGCCAGCAGCTTGGGAGGGGGTTTCCAAGAGACC.

Concerning this clone itself: The read finishes 3 residues shy of the CDR3 end, and the germline J gene is used to complete it. The chain joins TRBV30 to TRBJ2-1; 7 nucleotides line up with TRBD2. The CDR3 totals 17 residues. V trimming: 1 base; J trimming: 0 bases; junction bases outside the gene matches: 9. Germline-derived CDR1 and CDR2 are GTSNPN and SVGIG (reference sequence). Partial CDR3 DNA: TGTGCCTGGAGTGGGACTAGGGGATCTGTCTCCTACAATGAG. Residues: CAWSGTRGSVSYNE. The CDR3 reads in full as CAWSGTRGSVSYNEQFF.

A remark on this clone: The read comes to an end 3 residues before the CDR3 does, leaving the germline J gene to fill in the end. The V call is TRBV18, the J call TRBJ2-5; 9 bases align to TRBD2. The J segment lost 3 bases and the V segment lost 3 bases, leaving 5 bases of the junction unmatched. Germline V gene sequence: CDR1 KGHSH, CDR2 LQKENI. CDR3 size: 15 residues. CDR3 DNA (partial): TGTGCCAGCTCACCCGTGCTAGCGGGAAAAGAGACC. This sequence encodes CASSPVLAGKET. The CDR3 reads in full as CASSPVLAGKETQYF. Full variable domain (missing parts from reference TRBV18 and TRBJ2-5): NAGVMQNPRHLVRRRGQEARLRCSPMKGHSHVYWYRQLPEEGLKFMVYLQKENIIDESGMPKERFSAEFPKEGPSILRIQQVVRGDSAAYFCASSPVLAGKETQYFGPGTRLLVL.

This CDR3 reads CSVQTSGSKISYNEQFF. CDR3 DNA (partial): TGCAGCGTCCAGACTAGCGGGAGTAAAATTTCCTACAATGAG. V is TRBV29-1 and J is TRBJ2-1; TRBD2 matches 12 bases. The CDR3 is cut off 3 residues early in the read; its end comes from the germline J gene. This CDR3 has 17 amino acids. Germline-derived CDR1 and CDR2 are SQVTM and ANQGSEA. V lost 6 bases, J lost 1 base, and 10 bases stayed unmatched.

Comments on this clone: The read terminates 3 residues before the CDR3 end, so the remaining end is supplied by the germline J gene. The chain employs TRBV11-2 and TRBJ2-7; a weak D match, TRBD1 (6 bases). The germline V gene encodes CDR1 SGHAT and CDR2 FQNNGV. Trimming removed 5 bases at V and 5 bases at J, with 19 bases between. CDR3 length equals 15 residues. The part of the CDR3 DNA that was read is TGTGCCAGCAGCGCCACAGGGTCCCTCTGGAACGAG. It is translated as CASSATGSLWNE. The whole CDR3 protein reads CASSATGSLWNEQYF.

A note on this clone: The read finishes 3 residues shy of the CDR3 end, and the germline J gene is used to complete it. The rearrangement joins TRBV10-1 to TRBJ2-7; 8 bases match TRBD2. The germline V gene encodes CDR1 WNHNN and CDR2 SYGVQD (reference sequence). Trimming at V came to 2 bases and at J to 2 bases, leaving 2 bases not matched to a gene. This CDR3 comprises 14 residues. The CDR3 region is CASSEGGGTYEQYF. CDR3 bases read: TGCGCCAGCAGTGAGGGCGGGGGGACCTACGAG.

Points on this clone: The read comes to an end 3 residues before the CDR3 does, leaving the germline J gene to fill in the end. The rearrangement uses TRBV12-5 and TRBJ1-4; D is ambiguous. The V end lost 7 bases, the J end lost 3 bases, and 15 bases lay between the germline ends. Germline V gives CDR1 LGHNT, CDR2 FRNRAP. CDR3 length: 15 residues. CDR3 in amino acids: CASDLGQMSNEKLFF. CDR3 DNA, as far as it was read: TGTGCTAGTGACTTAGGGCAGATGTCTAATGAAAAA.

On this clone: The read finishes 3 residues shy of the CDR3 end, and the germline J gene is used to complete it. The chain joins TRBV7-9 to TRBJ1-2; 10 bases match TRBD1. CDR1 is SEHNR and CDR2 is FQNEAQ in the germline V gene (reference sequence). There are 15 residues in the CDR3. The CDR3 DNA, read in part, is TGTGCCAGCAGCCCCGCCCAGACAGGGGGCTGGGAC. It is translated as CASSPAQTGGWD. The CDR3 in its entirety is CASSPAQTGGWDYTF.

Remarks on this clone: The read ends 3 residues early relative to the CDR3; the germline J gene fills the gap. J is TRBJ1-1 and V is TRBV2; weak D call: TRBD1 (6 bases). CDR1 is SNHLY, CDR2 FYNNEI, per germline. The CDR3 extends over 16 amino acids. V lost 7 bases and J 1 base, leaving 19 bases between the germline ends. This chain's CDR3 is CASIPGHLWGNTEAFF. Partial CDR3 DNA: TGTGCCAGCATTCCGGGACACCTTTGGGGGAACACTGAA.

The CDR3 spells CSAIPGQGNQPQHF. The sequenced part of the CDR3 DNA is TGCAGTGCTATACCGGGACAGGGGAATCAGCCC. The V gene is TRBV20-1, the J gene TRBJ1-5; TRBD1 matches at 10 bases. The CDR3 is cut off 3 residues early in the read; its end comes from the germline J gene. With 4 bases clipped from V and 4 bases from J, the junction kept 4 bases outside the gene matches. The CDR3 covers 14 residues. Germline V lookup: CDR1 DFQATT, CDR2 SNEGSKA (reference sequence).